This TCR beta chain was obtained from a study of tumor-infiltrating lymphocytes in localized non-small cell lung cancer. Study-wide findings and caveats: Available tissue quantity limited TCR sequencing to a patient subset.

Germline V gene lookup returns CDR1 MNHNY and CDR2 SVGAGI (reference sequence). The CDR3 is 15 amino acids. V gave up 7 bases and J gave up 7 bases, with 22 bases separating them. A note on this clone: Its antigen is not identified.

Produced via immunoSEQ multiplex PCR; TCRdb's table is partial and in-frame only. The sample includes approximately 10,000 clones, roughly 84% of them seen just once. The TCR originated in a human donor with non-small cell lung cancer. The J gene is TRBJ1-2, the V gene TRBV6-6, with D unresolved. The sample consisted of lung tumor tissue. The CDR3 DNA reads TGTGCCAGCACCGAGACGTCCCTCATAGTGAGTGGCTACACCTTC. It encodes CASTETSLIVSGYTF.